This T cell receptor (beta chain) was sequenced in a study of blood T cell repertoires in COVID-19. Across the study: T cells, B-cell-depleted T cells, or PBMCs provided the cDNA or gDNA that served as material.

TCRdb's copy holds only in-frame clones and misses some; the assay was immunoSEQ multiplex PCR. Here the sample spans about 410,000 clones, 80% to 90% being singletons. The receptor was isolated from a woman aged 25 to 39 with active or convalescent COVID-19. Sequences were obtained from peripheral blood.

The CDR3 nucleotides are TGTGCCACCAGCAAAGCGACAGGGGCAGGGCTTGAAAAACTGTTTTTT. This encodes CATSKATGAGLEKLFF. The chain recombines TRBV15 with TRBJ1-4; TRBD1 matches at 8 bases. Trimming cost V 4 bases and J 7 bases; bases outside gene matches: 11. The CDR3 length is 16 residues. Germline V gene sequence: CDR1 LNHNV, CDR2 YYDKDF (reference sequence). Based on the CDR3 plus reference TRBV15 and TRBJ1-4, the full variable domain is DAMVIQNPRYQVTQFGKPVTLSCSQTLNHNVMYWYQQKSSQAPKLLFHYYDKDFNNEADTPDNFQSRRPNTSFCFLDIRSPGLGDTAMYLCATSKATGAGLEKLFFGSGTQLSVL.